Included here is one T cell receptor (beta chain) sequence, with context. Antigen unknown. Terminally differentiated effector memory CD45RA+ cells were excluded from the naive CD8 cells, which were CD45RO-negative and positively selected for CCR7. This specimen comes from a study of shared clonotypes between healthy human individuals. The protocol was immunoSEQ multiplex PCR, while the TCRdb copy is restricted to in-frame clones and leaves out a portion. The sample comprises some 2,100,000 clones, roughly 91% of which are singletons, and roughly 1.8% rests with the top ten. General study findings and limits: Naive CD4 clonotypes overlapped across a handful of donors at approximately 5%. Sequencing depth was a factor that was expected to affect clonotype sharing among donors.

V gave up 5 bases and J gave up 4 bases; unmatched junction bases: 3. The CDR3 is made up of 13 amino acids. Germline V gives CDR1 SGHVS, CDR2 FQNEAQ. This TCR was recovered from a man aged 18 to 30 in good health. Some clones in this sample may be carry-over from other donors' samples. The sequenced sample consisted of naive CD8+ T cells from PBMCs. This chain links TRBV7-8 with TRBJ1-1, with 8 nucleotides matching TRBD1. CDR3 sequence (DNA): TGTGCCAGCAGCACAACAGGGGGCACTGAAGCTTTCTTT. This codes for CASSTTGGTEAFF.